This section outlines one T cell receptor (beta chain) sequence together with its context. Its specificity is not known. The sample is drawn from a study of cytomegalovirus exposure and HLA in healthy donors. Study results and limitations: Under in vitro conditions, three CMV-associated chains were confirmed as specific for CMV antigens. While the bulk of TCR sequences proved rare, some public TCRs turned up in many donors. It was approximately 150 TCR beta chains that were listed as cytomegalovirus-associated.

The donors were in the approximately 110-subject validation cohort; that cohort was separate from the roughly 700-subject first cohort. The protocol was immunoSEQ multiplex PCR, while the TCRdb copy is restricted to in-frame clones and leaves out a portion. This sample has approximately 82,000 clones, with roughly 95% found just once. The germline V gene encodes CDR1 LGHNA and CDR2 YSLEER. This CDR3 contains 15 residues. J was trimmed by 0 bases and V by 6 bases; bases with no gene match: 7. This chain connects TRBV4-3 to TRBJ1-1; 7 nucleotides match TRBD1. The TCR was taken from a woman aged 18-35 years in good health and CMV-seronegative. Sequences were obtained from PBMCs. CDR3 coding DNA: TGCGCCAGCAGACAGGGACAGTCGTTGAACACTGAAGCTTTCTTT. It translates to CASRQGQSLNTEAFF.